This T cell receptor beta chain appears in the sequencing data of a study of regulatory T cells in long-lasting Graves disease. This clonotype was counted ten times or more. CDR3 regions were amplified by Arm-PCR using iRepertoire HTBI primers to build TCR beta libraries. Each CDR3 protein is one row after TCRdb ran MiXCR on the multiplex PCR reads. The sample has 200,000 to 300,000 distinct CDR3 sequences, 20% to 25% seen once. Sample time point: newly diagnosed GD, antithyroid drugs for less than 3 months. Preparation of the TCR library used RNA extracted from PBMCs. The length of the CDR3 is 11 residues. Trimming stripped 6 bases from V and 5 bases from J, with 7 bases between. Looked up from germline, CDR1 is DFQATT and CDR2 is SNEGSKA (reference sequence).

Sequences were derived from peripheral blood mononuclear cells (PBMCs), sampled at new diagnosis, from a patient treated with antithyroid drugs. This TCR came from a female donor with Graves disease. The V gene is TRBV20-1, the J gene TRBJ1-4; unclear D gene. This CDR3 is CSARRNEKLFF. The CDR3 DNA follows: TGCAGTGCCAGGCGGAATGAAAAACTGTTTTTT.